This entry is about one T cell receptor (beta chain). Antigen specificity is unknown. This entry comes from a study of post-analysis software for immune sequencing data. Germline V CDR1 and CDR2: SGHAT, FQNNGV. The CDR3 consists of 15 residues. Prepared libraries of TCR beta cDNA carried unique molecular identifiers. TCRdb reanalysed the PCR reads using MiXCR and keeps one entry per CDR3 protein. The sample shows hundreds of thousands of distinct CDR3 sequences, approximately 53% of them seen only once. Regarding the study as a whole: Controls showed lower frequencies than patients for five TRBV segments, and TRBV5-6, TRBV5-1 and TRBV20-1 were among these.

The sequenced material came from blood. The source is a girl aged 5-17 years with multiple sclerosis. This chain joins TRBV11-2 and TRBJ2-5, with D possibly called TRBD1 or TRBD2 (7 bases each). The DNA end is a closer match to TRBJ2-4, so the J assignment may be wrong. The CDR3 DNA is TGTGCCAGCAGCTTAGTCAGGGGGGGCACAAACATTCAGTACTTC. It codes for CASSLVRGGTNIQYF.